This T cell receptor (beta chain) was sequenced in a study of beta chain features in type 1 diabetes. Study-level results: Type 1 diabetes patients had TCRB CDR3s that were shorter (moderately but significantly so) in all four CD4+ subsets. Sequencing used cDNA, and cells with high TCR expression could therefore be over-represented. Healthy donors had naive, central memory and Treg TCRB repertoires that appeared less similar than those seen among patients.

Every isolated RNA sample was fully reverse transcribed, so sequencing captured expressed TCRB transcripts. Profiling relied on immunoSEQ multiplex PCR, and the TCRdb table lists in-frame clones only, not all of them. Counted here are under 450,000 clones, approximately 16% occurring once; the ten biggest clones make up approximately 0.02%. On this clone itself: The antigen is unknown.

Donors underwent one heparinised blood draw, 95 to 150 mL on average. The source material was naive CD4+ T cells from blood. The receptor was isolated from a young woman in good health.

In DNA form, the CDR3 reads TGTGCCAGCTCAGGCGGGAGACGCTACAATGAGCAGTTCTTC. Its protein product is CASSGGRRYNEQFF. J is TRBJ2-1 and V is TRBV18; 7 bases are a match to TRBD2. From germline, CDR1 is KGHSH and CDR2 LQKENI. V shed 5 bases and J 3 bases; nucleotides not matched to a gene: 4. This CDR3 contains 14 residues.